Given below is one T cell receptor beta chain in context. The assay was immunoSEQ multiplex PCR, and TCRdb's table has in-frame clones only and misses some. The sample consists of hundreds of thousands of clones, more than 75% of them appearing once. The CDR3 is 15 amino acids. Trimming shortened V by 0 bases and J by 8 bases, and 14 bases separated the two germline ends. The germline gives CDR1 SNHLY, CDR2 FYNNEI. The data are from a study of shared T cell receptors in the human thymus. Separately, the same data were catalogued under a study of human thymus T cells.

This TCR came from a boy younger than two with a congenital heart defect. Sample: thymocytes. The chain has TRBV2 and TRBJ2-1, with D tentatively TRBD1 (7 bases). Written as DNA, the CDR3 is TGTGCCAGCAGTGAAGCGGAGGGGGCTAGCCATGAGCAGTTCTTC. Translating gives CASSEAEGASHEQFF.